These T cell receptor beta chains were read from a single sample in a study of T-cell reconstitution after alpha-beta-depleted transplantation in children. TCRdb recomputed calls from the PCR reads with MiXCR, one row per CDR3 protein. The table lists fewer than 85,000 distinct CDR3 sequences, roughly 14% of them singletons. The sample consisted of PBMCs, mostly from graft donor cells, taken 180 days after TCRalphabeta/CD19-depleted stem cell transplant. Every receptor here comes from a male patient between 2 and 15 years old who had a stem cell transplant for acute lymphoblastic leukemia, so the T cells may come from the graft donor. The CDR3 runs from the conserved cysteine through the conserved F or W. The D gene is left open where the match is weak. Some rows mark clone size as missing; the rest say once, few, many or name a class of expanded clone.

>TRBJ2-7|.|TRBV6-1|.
CASSEATVNANEQYF
TGTGCCAGCAGTGAAGCAACAGTCAACGCCAACGAGCAGTACTTC
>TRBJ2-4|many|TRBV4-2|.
CASSQGGAAKNIQYF
TGTGCCAGCAGCCAAGGAGGGGCTGCCAAAAACATTCAGTACTTC
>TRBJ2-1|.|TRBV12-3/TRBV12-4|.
CASSFARNEQFF
TGTGCCAGCAGTTTCGCACGAAATGAGCAGTTCTTC
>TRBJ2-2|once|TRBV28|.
CATSSGAGISGELFF
TGTGCCACTTCGTCTGGAGCAGGGATCTCCGGGGAGCTGTTTTTT
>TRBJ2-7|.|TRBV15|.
CATSRDSLGRGVDEQYF
TGTGCCACCAGCAGAGATTCGCTAGGCAGGGGAGTCGACGAGCAGTACTTC
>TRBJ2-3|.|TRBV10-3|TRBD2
CAISPKRGISTDTQYF
TGTGCCATCAGCCCCAAGCGGGGTATTAGCACAGATACGCAGTATTTT
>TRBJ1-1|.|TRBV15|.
CATTRDTSNTEAFF
TGTGCCACCACCAGAGACACCTCGAACACTGAAGCTTTCTTT
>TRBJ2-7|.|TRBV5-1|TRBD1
CASNSWRTGEDEQYF
TGCGCCAGCAATTCGTGGAGGACAGGGGAGGACGAGCAGTACTTC
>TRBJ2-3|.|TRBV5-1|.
CASSPGLFTDTQYF
TGCGCCAGCAGCCCAGGGCTGTTCACAGATACGCAGTATTTT
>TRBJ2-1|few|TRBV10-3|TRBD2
CASDLSGGLFNEQFF
TGTGCCAGCGACCTTAGCGGGGGGTTATTCAATGAGCAGTTCTTC
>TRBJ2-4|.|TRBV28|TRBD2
CASSLLAGVAKNIQYF
TGTGCCAGCAGTTTATTAGCGGGGGTAGCCAAAAACATTCAGTACTTC
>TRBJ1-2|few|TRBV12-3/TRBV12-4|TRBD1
CASSPGQDGYTF
TGTGCCAGCAGCCCCGGACAGGATGGCTACACCTTC
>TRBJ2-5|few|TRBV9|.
CASSSGPPETQYF
TGTGCCAGCAGCTCGGGACCCCCTGAGACCCAGTACTTC
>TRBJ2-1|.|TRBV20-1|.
CSVRGRGPGVFRYEQFF
TGCAGTGTTAGGGGCCGGGGCCCGGGAGTGTTTAGGTATGAGCAGTTCTTC
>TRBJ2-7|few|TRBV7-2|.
CASSPKRKTALGEQYF
TGTGCCAGCAGCCCGAAGCGGAAGACGGCCCTCGGGGAGCAGTACTTC
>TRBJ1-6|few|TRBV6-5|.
CASSYSRGRNSPLHF
TGTGCCAGCAGTTACTCAAGGGGGAGGAATTCACCCCTCCACTTT
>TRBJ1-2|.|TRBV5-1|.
CASSQRRGYGYTF
TGCGCCAGCAGCCAGCGGAGGGGCTATGGCTACACCTTC
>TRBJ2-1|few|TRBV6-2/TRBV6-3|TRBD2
CASSYRPLWTSGRAIYGPEQFF
TGTGCCAGCAGTTACAGACCACTTTGGACTAGCGGGAGGGCCATCTACGGTCCTGAGCAGTTCTTC
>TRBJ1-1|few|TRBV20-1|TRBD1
CSARGDRVTEAFF
TGCAGTGCTAGGGGAGACAGGGTCACTGAAGCTTTCTTT
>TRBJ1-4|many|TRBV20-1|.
CSARHRAGRFIGGKLFF
TGCAGTGCTAGGCACAGGGCGGGACGGTTCATCGGTGGAAAACTGTTTTTT
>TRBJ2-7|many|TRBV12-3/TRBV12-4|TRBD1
CASSRQGGYEQYF
TGTGCCAGCAGCCGACAGGGCGGGTACGAGCAGTACTTC
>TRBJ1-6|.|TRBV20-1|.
CSAPGTGASPLHF
TGCAGTGCCCCCGGGACCGGGGCTTCACCCCTCCACTTT
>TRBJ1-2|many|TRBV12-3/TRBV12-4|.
CASRGTVVNYGYTF
TGTGCCAGCAGGGGGACGGTAGTTAACTATGGCTACACCTTC
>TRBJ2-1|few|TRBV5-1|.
CASSFYGTPNEQFF
TGCGCCAGCAGCTTTTACGGGACGCCAAATGAGCAGTTCTTC
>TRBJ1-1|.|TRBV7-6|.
CASSPRREGGITEAFF
TGTGCCAGCAGCCCCCGGAGGGAGGGGGGAATCACTGAAGCTTTCTTT
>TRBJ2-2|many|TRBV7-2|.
CASSGPRVGELFF
TGTGCCAGCAGCGGCCCACGAGTCGGGGAGCTGTTTTTT
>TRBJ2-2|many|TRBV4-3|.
CASSPRVGAGELFF
TGCGCCAGCAGCCCCCGGGTGGGGGCCGGGGAGCTGTTTTTT
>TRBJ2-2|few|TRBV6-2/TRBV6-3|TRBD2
CASRSGTKAGELFF
TGTGCCAGCAGATCCGGGACTAAAGCCGGGGAGCTGTTTTTT
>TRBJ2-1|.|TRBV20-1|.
CSANGHNEQFF
TGCAGTGCTAACGGACACAATGAGCAGTTCTTC
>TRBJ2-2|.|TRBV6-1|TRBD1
CASSPFGTGTGELFF
TGTGCCAGCAGTCCTTTCGGGACAGGGACCGGGGAGCTGTTTTTT
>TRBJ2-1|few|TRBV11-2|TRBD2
CASSRTSGPYWNNEQFF
TGTGCCAGCAGCCGAACTAGCGGGCCATATTGGAACAATGAGCAGTTCTTC
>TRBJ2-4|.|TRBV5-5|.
CASSLPKNIQYF
TGTGCCAGCAGCCTCCCCAAAAACATTCAGTACTTC
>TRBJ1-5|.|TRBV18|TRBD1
CASSRVGTGNQPQHF
TGTGCCAGCTCACGTGTCGGGACAGGGAATCAGCCCCAGCATTTT
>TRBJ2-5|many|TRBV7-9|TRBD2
CASSLDRLAGGQETQYF
TGTGCCAGCAGCTTAGATCGGCTAGCGGGGGGACAAGAGACCCAGTACTTC
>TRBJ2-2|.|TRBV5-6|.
CASSRNTGELFF
TGTGCCAGCAGCCGGAACACCGGGGAGCTGTTTTTT